These T cell receptor beta chains were read from a single sample in a study of T cell responses to AZD1222 COVID-19 vaccine. Clones were read by immunoSEQ multiplex PCR, and TCRdb kept only the in-frame ones, dropping some. Of roughly 150,000 clones listed, roughly nine tenths are singletons. The sample was peripheral blood, taken 28 days after the second AZD1222 dose. The receptors originated from an adult who received the AZD1222 COVID-19 vaccine. Both conserved end residues are part of each CDR3. D genes are given only for firm matches. Size is stated for part of the rows, as once, few or many counts, or as a class when the clone is expanded.

v_call	clone_size	j_call	d_call	cdr3_aa	cdr3_nt
TRBV3-1/TRBV3-2	.	TRBJ1-2	.	CASSQGAGYTF	TGTGCCAGCAGCCAGGGGGCTGGCTACACCTTC
TRBV28	.	TRBJ1-2	TRBD1	CAGGQGEFYGYTF	TGTGCCGGCGGACAGGGCGAATTCTATGGCTACACCTTC
TRBV7-9	.	TRBJ2-7	TRBD1	CASSPGTDEQYF	TGTGCCAGCAGCCCGGGGACAGACGAGCAGTACTTC
TRBV27	.	TRBJ2-2	.	CASSLRGTNTGELFF	TGTGCCAGCAGTCTCCGGGGGACGAACACCGGGGAGCTGTTTTTT
TRBV4-3	once	TRBJ1-3	.	CASSQVFPGNTIYF	TGCGCCAGCAGCCAAGTTTTTCCTGGAAACACCATATATTTT
TRBV9	.	TRBJ1-4	.	CASSVAGTVYEKLFF	TGTGCCAGCAGCGTAGCGGGGACCGTTTATGAAAAACTGTTTTTT
TRBV2	.	TRBJ1-1	TRBD1	CASREDRGAFF	TGTGCCAGCAGGGAGGACAGGGGAGCTTTCTTT
TRBV10-1	.	TRBJ2-1	.	CASSESGGCSYNEQFF	TGCGCCAGCAGTGAGTCAGGCGGGTGCTCCTACAATGAGCAGTTCTTC
TRBV12-3/TRBV12-4	.	TRBJ1-1	.	CASTAGRAEAFF	TGTGCCAGCACCGCAGGCAGGGCTGAAGCTTTCTTT
TRBV21-1	.	TRBJ2-1	.	CASSLNKALAGGPCNEQFF	TGTGCCAGCAGCCTAAATAAAGCACTAGCGGGAGGGCCGTGTAATGAGCAGTTCTTC
TRBV2	.	TRBJ1-2	TRBD1	CASIGTGGWYGYTF	TGTGCCAGCATCGGGACAGGGGGATGGTATGGCTACACCTTC
TRBV6-4	.	TRBJ2-1	TRBD1	CASANGGQGYNEQFF	TGTGCCAGCGCCAATGGGGGACAGGGCTACAATGAGCAGTTCTTC
TRBV7-2	.	TRBJ1-5	.	CASSRGGRGNQPQHF	TGTGCCAGCAGCCGTGGAGGGAGGGGCAATCAGCCCCAGCATTTT
TRBV7-7	.	TRBJ2-2	TRBD1	CASSRTGFGTGELFF	TGTGCTAGCAGCCGGACAGGGTTTGGCACCGGGGAGCTGTTTTTT
TRBV10-1	.	TRBJ2-2	TRBD1	CARTQSGQCTGELFF	TGCGCCAGGACCCAATCGGGACAGTGCACCGGGGAGCTGTTTTTT
TRBV5-1	.	TRBJ2-1	.	CASSLGGIYNEQFF	TGCGCCAGCAGCTTAGGCGGGATCTACAATGAGCAGTTCTTC
TRBV4-1	once	TRBJ1-2	.	CASSQEGRHLNYGYTF	TGCGCCAGCAGCCAAGAGGGACGACACCTCAACTATGGCTACACCTTC
TRBV2	.	TRBJ2-5	.	CASKQAGETQYF	TGTGCCAGCAAACAGGCAGGGGAGACCCAGTACTTC
TRBV4-3	.	TRBJ1-1	.	CASSQVIATNTEAFF	TGCGCCAGCAGCCAAGTGATCGCCACGAACACTGAAGCTTTCTTT
TRBV5-6	.	TRBJ2-7	.	CASSLAAGVNEQYF	TGTGCCAGCAGCTTGGCCGCTGGGGTTAACGAGCAGTACTTC
TRBV7-9	once	TRBJ2-5	.	CASSLHRQNQETQYF	TGTGCCAGCAGCTTACATCGACAGAACCAAGAGACCCAGTACTTC
TRBV19	.	TRBJ2-6	TRBD2	CASSMAGGGSGANVLTF	TGTGCCAGTAGTATGGCGGGAGGGGGCTCTGGGGCCAACGTCCTGACTTTC
TRBV19	.	TRBJ2-1	.	CASSPEGMSVSSYNEQFF	TGTGCCAGTAGTCCCGAGGGTATGTCCGTGAGCTCCTACAATGAGCAGTTCTTC
TRBV7-8	once	TRBJ2-3	.	CASSLAQARSTDTQYF	TGTGCCAGCAGCTTAGCACAAGCGAGAAGCACAGATACGCAGTATTTT
TRBV7-2	.	TRBJ1-3	TRBD1	CASSFAGGSGNTIYF	TGTGCCAGCAGCTTTGCAGGGGGCTCTGGAAACACCATATATTTT
TRBV3-1/TRBV3-2	.	TRBJ2-1	.	CASSLAGEGNEQFF	TGTGCCAGCAGCCTCGCAGGGGAAGGGAATGAGCAGTTCTTC
TRBV9	.	TRBJ1-1	TRBD1	CASSSPQTGGASDTEAFF	TGTGCCAGCAGCAGTCCCCAAACAGGGGGCGCTTCGGACACTGAAGCTTTCTTT